This T cell receptor beta chain was obtained from a study of CD8 T cells in ankylosing spondylitis. Study results and caveats: Some of these motif variants have turned up before, in reports on reactive arthritis synovial fluid and blood. It was reported that disease-linked clones were significantly enriched in matched ankylosing spondylitis synovial fluid. A motif in TCR beta, a set of under ten highly homologous variants, appeared characteristic of ankylosing spondylitis blood.

This clonotype has a handful of counts. The antigen is undetermined. V lost 0 bases to trimming and J lost 0 bases, with 11 bases between them. Per the germline V gene, CDR1 is SGDLS and CDR2 is YYNGEE. This CDR3 comprises 16 residues. Making use of molecular barcodes, quantitative 5'-RACE generated TCR beta libraries. TCRdb independently ran MiXCR on the 5' RACE reads; one entry per CDR3 protein. Here the sample spans more than 300,000 distinct CDR3 sequences, 11% being singletons. This sequence originates from a female donor with ankylosing spondylitis or in good health (not recorded which). Material: blood, either unsorted or a sorted T cell fraction (not recorded which). The rearrangement uses TRBV9 and TRBJ2-3; maybe TRBD1 (6 bases). CDR3 protein: CASSVAQGISTDTQYF. DNA of the CDR3: TGTGCCAGCAGCGTAGCCCAGGGGATTAGCACAGATACGCAGTATTTT.